The 18 T cell receptor beta chains listed next were all sequenced from one sample in a study of T-cell memory formation after mild COVID-19. TCRdb independently ran MiXCR on the 5' RACE reads; one entry per CDR3 protein. This sample has 470,000 or so distinct CDR3 sequences, with approximately 19% found just once. The sample comprised PBMCs or a T cell subset sorted from them (not recorded which). Source of these receptors: a man between 18 and 29 years old who had mild COVID-19 (a few samples of this study predate the infection). Cell type and time point are not known.

V usage is TRBV3-1 and J usage is TRBJ2-1, with 8 bases identical to TRBD1. Per the germline V gene, CDR1 is LGHDT and CDR2 is YNNKEL (reference sequence). This CDR3 is 15 amino acids long. The junction had 10 bases not matched to a gene; V was cut back by 8 bases and J by 4 bases. For the CDR3, the DNA is TGTGCCAGCGGTCTATCGGGACAGGTTTACAATGAGCAGTTCTTC. Translating gives CASGLSGQVYNEQFF.

The table lists this clonotype with many counts. J is TRBJ2-5 and V is TRBV10-1, with D possibly being TRBD1 (6 bases). Trimming removed 2 bases from V and 1 base from J, with 17 bases in between. CDR3 length: 17 residues. Germline V CDR1 and CDR2: WNHNN, SYGVQD (reference sequence). CDR3 region: CASSEGIQGSIQETQYF. The CDR3 coding sequence is TGCGCCAGCAGTGAGGGGATACAGGGATCTATCCAAGAGACCCAGTACTTC.

This clonotype was found once. This chain uses TRBV12-3 or TRBV12-4 with TRBJ1-1, with D maybe TRBD1 (5 bases). The CDR3 consists of 15 residues. V was trimmed by 3 bases and J by 2 bases, leaving 13 bases between them. The CDR3, as DNA: TGTGCCAGCAGTTTTCTTTCGACAGATAACACTGAAGCTTTCTTT. It yields the protein CASSFLSTDNTEAFF.

This chain uses TRBV27 with TRBJ1-1, with D possibly TRBD1 on 5 matching bases. The CDR3 extends over 10 amino acids. CDR1 MNHEY and CDR2 SMNVEV come from the germline V gene (reference sequence). V lost 8 bases and J lost 6, with 7 bases in between. The CDR3 spells CASRGAEAFF. CDR3 in DNA: TGTGCCAGCCGAGGGGCTGAAGCTTTCTTT.

This clonotype was detected a few times. The chain is built from TRBV5-1 and TRBJ1-3; D remains ambiguous. CDR1 and CDR2 (germline): SGHRS, YFSETQ. V lost 4 bases and J lost 3, with 17 bases in between. The CDR3 has 16 residues. The chain's CDR3 is CASSRNPGEGGNTIYF. The DNA for the CDR3 is TGCGCCAGCAGCCGAAATCCGGGAGAAGGTGGAAACACCATATATTTT.

J is TRBJ2-2 and V is TRBV3-1, with D uncertain. This CDR3 has 14 amino acids. Germline V CDR1 and CDR2: LGHDT, YNNKEL (reference sequence). Trimming left V 3 bases short and J 5 bases short, with 10 bases between. Written as DNA, the CDR3 is TGTGCCAGCAGCCAGGGATTTAGGACCGGGGAGCTGTTTTTT. Its translation is CASSQGFRTGELFF.

This clonotype was counted a few times. The chain is built from TRBV20-1 and TRBJ1-1; D possibly corresponds to TRBD1 (6 bases). V lost 4 bases and J lost 1, with 13 bases in between. The CDR3 runs to 14 residues. In germline, CDR1 is DFQATT, CDR2 SNEGSKA (reference sequence). CDR3 nucleotide sequence: TGCAGTGCTATGAACAGGGCGGGGAACACTGAAGCTTTCTTT. This codes for CSAMNRAGNTEAFF.

A few counts support this clonotype. The chain links TRBV20-1 to TRBJ2-7; TRBD2 agrees at 7 bases. The CDR3 totals 13 residues. Germline CDR1 DFQATT, CDR2 SNEGSKA (reference sequence). Trimming cost V 6 bases and J 2 bases; bases outside gene matches: 7. The chain's CDR3 is CSANSGPAYEQYV. CDR3 nucleotides: TGCAGTGCCAATAGCGGGCCGGCCTACGAGCAGTACGTC.

This clonotype appeared a few times. J is TRBJ2-2 and V is TRBV6-2 or TRBV6-3, with no clear D. V lost 6 bases and J lost 8, with 10 bases in between. Per germline, CDR1 MNHEY and CDR2 SVGEGT. The length of the CDR3 is 12 residues. As DNA, the CDR3 is TGTGCCAGCAGCTGGGAATTAGGGGAGCTGTTTTTT. Protein product: CASSWELGELFF.

This sequence joins TRBV20-1 and TRBJ1-4; D remains ambiguous. Trimming cost V 1 base and J 0 bases, with 3 bases left between them. This CDR3 comprises 13 residues. From germline, CDR1 is DFQATT and CDR2 SNEGSKA (reference sequence). The CDR3, as DNA: TGCAGTGCTAGAGGGACAACTAATGAAAAACTGTTTTTT. This gives the protein CSARGTTNEKLFF.

The chain couples TRBV11-3 to TRBJ2-1; TRBD1 might be the D (6 bases). The V and J ends lost 4 bases and 10 bases respectively, with 14 bases between them. The CDR3 loop spans 13 amino acids. CDR1 and CDR2 from the germline V gene are SGHNT and YENEEA. Here the CDR3 reads CASSWEQGGEQFF. Written as DNA, the CDR3 is TGTGCCAGCAGCTGGGAACAGGGCGGGGAGCAGTTCTTC.

This chain links TRBV6-5 with TRBJ1-5; possibly TRBD1 for D (6 bases). This CDR3 spans 15 amino acids. Trimming stripped 8 bases from V and 3 bases from J, with 17 bases between. Germline V lookup: CDR1 MNHEY, CDR2 SVGAGI. The CDR3 loop reads CASYPAGGINQPQHF. The CDR3 DNA is TGTGCCAGCTACCCGGCGGGGGGCATCAATCAGCCCCAGCATTTT.

The J gene is TRBJ1-1, the V gene TRBV3-1; D is perhaps TRBD1 (5 bases). This CDR3 is 13 amino acids long. In germline, CDR1 is LGHDT, CDR2 YNNKEL (reference sequence). Trimming removed 1 base from V and 4 bases from J, with 7 bases in between. The CDR3 DNA is TGTGCCAGCAGCCAAGGGGGCCTCACTGAAGCTTTCTTT. Protein: CASSQGGLTEAFF.

This clonotype was observed a few times. The chain couples TRBV15 to TRBJ2-1; weak D call: TRBD1 (5 bases). The length of the CDR3 is 15 residues. Germline loops: CDR1 LNHNV, CDR2 YYDKDF (reference sequence). The V end lost 3 bases, the J end lost 6 bases, and 15 bases lay between the germline ends. CDR3 region: CATSSLPGQSNEQFF. For the CDR3, the DNA is TGTGCCACCAGCAGTCTCCCAGGGCAGTCCAATGAGCAGTTCTTC.

This clonotype was seen many times. The chain carries TRBV7-6 and TRBJ2-3; D is ambiguous. This CDR3 has 15 residues. The V gene lost 0 bases and the J gene lost 1 base, with 8 bases spanning the gap. The germline V gene has CDR1 SGHVS and CDR2 FNYEAQ. The CDR3: CASSLALPGTDTQYF. Written as DNA, the CDR3 is TGTGCCAGCAGCTTAGCGTTACCTGGCACAGATACGCAGTATTTT.

The rearrangement uses TRBV5-1 and TRBJ2-1, with 11 bases matching TRBD2. The germline gives CDR1 SGHRS, CDR2 YFSETQ. The CDR3 has 14 residues. The ends lost 6 bases at V and 4 bases at J; junction bases unmatched: 3. Here the CDR3 DNA reads TGCGCCAGCACTAGCGGGGGGCTATACAATGAGCAGTTCTTC. Translating gives CASTSGGLYNEQFF. Full variable domain (remainder filled in from reference TRBV5-1 and TRBJ2-1): KAGVTQTPRYLIKTRGQQVTLSCSPISGHRSVSWYQQTPGQGLQFLFEYFSETQRNKGNFPGRFSGRQFSNSRSEMNVSTLELGDSALYLCASTSGGLYNEQFFGPGTRLTVL.

The table lists this clonotype with a few counts. This chain joins TRBV12-3 or TRBV12-4 and TRBJ2-3, with D perhaps TRBD2 (6 bases). V was clipped by 5 bases and J by 2 bases, with 11 bases between them. The CDR3 consists of 14 residues. The CDR3 protein is CASSRAGYTDTQYF. In DNA, the CDR3 is TGTGCCAGCAGTCGGGCGGGGTACACAGATACGCAGTATTTT.

The chain recombines TRBV7-8 with TRBJ2-7, with 7 bases aligning to TRBD2. V gave up 1 base and J gave up 0 bases; unmatched junction bases: 9. Germline assignment: CDR1 SGHVS and CDR2 FQNEAQ. The CDR3 runs 17 residues. CDR3 coding DNA: TGTGCCAGCAGCTTAGTGGGGCTTAGCGGGTTCTCCTACGAGCAGTACTTC. Translating gives CASSLVGLSGFSYEQYF.